This TCR beta chain comes out of a study of shared clonotypes between healthy human individuals. Splitting of each subset's genomic DNA was done evenly across several immunoSEQ plates. Some clones are missing from TCRdb's copy, which holds only in-frame ones; the method was immunoSEQ multiplex PCR. The table has about 600,000 clones, roughly four fifths seen once; the top ten hold around 13%. Whole-study results and caveats: Blood was the sole source, and tissue repertoires probably differ.

Unsorted samples relied on tens of millions of PBMCs, which served as the source of genomic DNA. With respect to this clone: Its antigen remains unknown.

Between the trimmed V and J ends, which lost 8 bases and 4 bases, there was a span of 12 bases. Germline CDR1 is MNHEY and CDR2 is SMNVEV (reference sequence). This CDR3 spans 14 amino acids. The sample was PBMCs. The rearrangement joins TRBV27 to TRBJ2-6; D gene uncertain. This receptor was taken from a woman between 40 and 50 years old in good health. Some clones in this sample may be carry-over from other donors' samples. This chain's CDR3 is CASSSPAGANVLTF. The CDR3 DNA reads TGTGCCAGCTCCAGCCCAGCGGGGGCCAACGTCCTGACTTTC.